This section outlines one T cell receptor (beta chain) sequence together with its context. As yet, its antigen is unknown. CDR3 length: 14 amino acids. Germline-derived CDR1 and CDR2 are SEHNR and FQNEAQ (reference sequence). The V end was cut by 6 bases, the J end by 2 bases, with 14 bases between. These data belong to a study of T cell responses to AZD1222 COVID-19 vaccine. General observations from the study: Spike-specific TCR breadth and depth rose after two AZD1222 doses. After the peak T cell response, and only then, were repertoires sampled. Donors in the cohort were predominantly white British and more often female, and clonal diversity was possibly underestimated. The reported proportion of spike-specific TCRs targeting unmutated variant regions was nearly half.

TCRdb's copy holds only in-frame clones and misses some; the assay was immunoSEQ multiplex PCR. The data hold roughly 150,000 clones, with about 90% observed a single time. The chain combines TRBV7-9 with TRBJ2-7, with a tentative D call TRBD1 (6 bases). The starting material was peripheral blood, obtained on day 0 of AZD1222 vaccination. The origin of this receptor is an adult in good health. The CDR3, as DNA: TGTGCCAGCAGACGGACAGAGAATACCTACGAGCAGTACTTC. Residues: CASRRTENTYEQYF.